This T cell receptor (beta chain) comes out of a study of T cell responses to AZD1222 COVID-19 vaccine. General study results and limits: With two AZD1222 doses given, Spike-specific TCR breadth and depth both rose.

The length of the CDR3 is 14 residues. In germline, CDR1 is KGHSH, CDR2 LQKENI. The J segment lost 8 bases and the V segment lost 3 bases, leaving 6 bases of the junction unmatched. The assay was immunoSEQ multiplex PCR, and TCRdb's table has in-frame clones only and misses some. The data show about 140,000 clones, with more than 85% seen just once and less than 1% held by the top ten. Points on this clone: Antigen unknown.

The sample consisted of peripheral blood, taken on day 0 of MenACWY control vaccination. The clonotype originates from an adult in good health. The V call is TRBV18, the J call TRBJ1-1; TRBD1 aligns across 10 bases. CDR3 DNA sequence: TGTGCCAGCTCACCGGGGACAGGGGTCCCCGAAGCTTTCTTT. Translation gives CASSPGTGVPEAFF.